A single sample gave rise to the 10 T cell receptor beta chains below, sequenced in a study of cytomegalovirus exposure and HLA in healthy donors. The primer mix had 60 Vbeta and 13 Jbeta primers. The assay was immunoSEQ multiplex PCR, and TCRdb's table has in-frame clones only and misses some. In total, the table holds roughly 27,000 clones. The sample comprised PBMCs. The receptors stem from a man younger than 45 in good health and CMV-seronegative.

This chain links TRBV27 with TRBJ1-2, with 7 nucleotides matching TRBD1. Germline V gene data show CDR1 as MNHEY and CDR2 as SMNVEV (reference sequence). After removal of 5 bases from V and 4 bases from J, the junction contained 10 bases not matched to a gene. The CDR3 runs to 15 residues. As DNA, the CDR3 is TGTGCCAGCAGTCCACAGGGGAATGTCGGCTATGGCTACACCTTC. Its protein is CASSPQGNVGYGYTF.

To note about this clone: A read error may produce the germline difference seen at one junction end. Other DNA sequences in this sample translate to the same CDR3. CDR3 coding DNA: TGCGCCAGCAGCTCCTCCGGGACAGGGACCTATGGCTACACCTTC. Protein: CASSSSGTGTYGYTF. The chain joins TRBV7-2 to TRBJ1-2; 9 nucleotides match TRBD1. Germline V gene sequence: CDR1 SGHTA, CDR2 FQGNSA. The CDR3 is 15 residues long.

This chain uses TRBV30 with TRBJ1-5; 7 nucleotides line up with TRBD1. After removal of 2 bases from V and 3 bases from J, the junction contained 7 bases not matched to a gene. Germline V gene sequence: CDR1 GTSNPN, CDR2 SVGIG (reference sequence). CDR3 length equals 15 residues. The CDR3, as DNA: TGTGCCTGGAGTTTTCCGGGACAGTACAATCAGCCCCAGCATTTT. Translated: CAWSFPGQYNQPQHF. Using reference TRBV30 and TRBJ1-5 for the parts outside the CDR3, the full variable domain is SQTIHQWPATLVQPVGSPLSLECTVEGTSNPNLYWYRQAAGRGLQLLFYSVGIGQISSEVPQNLSASRPQDRQFILSSKKLLLSDSGFYLCAWSFPGQYNQPQHFGDGTRLSIL.

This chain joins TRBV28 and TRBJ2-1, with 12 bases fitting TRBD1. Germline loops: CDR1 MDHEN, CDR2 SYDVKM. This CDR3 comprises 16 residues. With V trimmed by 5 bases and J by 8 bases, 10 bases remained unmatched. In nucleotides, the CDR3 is TGTGCCAGCAGTCCACCGGGGACAGGGGGCAGGGATGAGCAGTTCTTC. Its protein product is CASSPPGTGGRDEQFF.

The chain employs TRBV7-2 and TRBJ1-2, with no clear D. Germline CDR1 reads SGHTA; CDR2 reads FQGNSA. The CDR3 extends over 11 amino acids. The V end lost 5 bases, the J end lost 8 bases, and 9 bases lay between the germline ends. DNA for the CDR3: TGTGCCAGCAGCCCCCCCCCGGGCTACACCTTC. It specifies CASSPPPGYTF.

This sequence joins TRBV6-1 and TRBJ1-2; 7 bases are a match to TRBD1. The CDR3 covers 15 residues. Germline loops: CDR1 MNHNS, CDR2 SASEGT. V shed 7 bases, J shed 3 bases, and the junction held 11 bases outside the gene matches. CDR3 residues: CASKDDRAGHYGYTF. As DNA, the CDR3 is TGTGCCAGCAAAGATGACAGGGCCGGTCACTATGGCTACACCTTC.

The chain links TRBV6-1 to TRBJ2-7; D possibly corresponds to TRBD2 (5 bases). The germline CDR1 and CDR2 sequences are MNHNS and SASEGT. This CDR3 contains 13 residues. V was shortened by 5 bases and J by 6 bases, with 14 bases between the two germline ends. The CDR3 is CASSPRTPGEQYF. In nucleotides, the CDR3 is TGTGCCAGCAGTCCCCGGACTCCGGGCGAGCAGTACTTC.

The CDR3 sequence: CASSQLTAQITEAFF. As DNA, the CDR3 is TGTGCCAGCAGCCAACTAACAGCACAGATCACTGAAGCTTTCTTT. The genes are TRBV4-2 and TRBJ1-1; D gene uncertain. V was cut by 2 bases and J by 4 bases, with 14 bases left in between. This CDR3 is built from 15 residues. The germline CDR1 and CDR2 sequences are LGHNA and YNFKEQ.

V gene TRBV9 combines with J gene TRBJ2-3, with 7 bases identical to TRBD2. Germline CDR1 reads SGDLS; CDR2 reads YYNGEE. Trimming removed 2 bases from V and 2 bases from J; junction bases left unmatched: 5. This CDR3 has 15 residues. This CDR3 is CASSVASGITDTQYF. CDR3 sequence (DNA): TGTGCCAGCAGCGTGGCTAGCGGAATCACAGATACGCAGTATTTT. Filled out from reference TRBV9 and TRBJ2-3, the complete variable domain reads DSGVTQTPKHLITATGQRVTLRCSPRSGDLSVYWYQQSLDQGLQFLIQYYNGEERAKGNILERFSAQQFPDLHSELNLSSLELGDSALYFCASSVASGITDTQYFGPGTRLTVL.

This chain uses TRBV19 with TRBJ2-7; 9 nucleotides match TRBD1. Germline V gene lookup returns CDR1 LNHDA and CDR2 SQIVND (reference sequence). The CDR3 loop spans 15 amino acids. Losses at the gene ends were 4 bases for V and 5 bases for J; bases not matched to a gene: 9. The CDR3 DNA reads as TGTGCCAGTAGTACAAGACAGGGGGTCTTCCACGAGCAGTACTTC. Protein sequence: CASSTRQGVFHEQYF.